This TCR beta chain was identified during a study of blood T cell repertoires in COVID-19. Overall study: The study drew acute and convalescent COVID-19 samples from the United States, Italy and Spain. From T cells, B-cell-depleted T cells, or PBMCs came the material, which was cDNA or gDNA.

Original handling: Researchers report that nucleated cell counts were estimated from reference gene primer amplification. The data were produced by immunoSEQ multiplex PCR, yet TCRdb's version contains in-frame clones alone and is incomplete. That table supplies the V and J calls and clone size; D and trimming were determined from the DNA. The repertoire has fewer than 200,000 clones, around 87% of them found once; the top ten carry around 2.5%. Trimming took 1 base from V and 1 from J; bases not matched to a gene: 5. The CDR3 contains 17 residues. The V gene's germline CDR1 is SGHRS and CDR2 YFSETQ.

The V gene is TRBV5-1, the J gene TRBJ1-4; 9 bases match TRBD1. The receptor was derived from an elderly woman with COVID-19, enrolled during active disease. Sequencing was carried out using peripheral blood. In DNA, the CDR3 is TGCGCCAGCAGCTTGATGGGACAGGGCCTAACTAATGAAAAACTGTTTTTT. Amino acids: CASSLMGQGLTNEKLFF. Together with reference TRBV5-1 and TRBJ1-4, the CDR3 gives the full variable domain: KAGVTQTPRYLIKTRGQQVTLSCSPISGHRSVSWYQQTPGQGLQFLFEYFSETQRNKGNFPGRFSGRQFSNSRSEMNVSTLELGDSALYLCASSLMGQGLTNEKLFFGSGTQLSVL.